A selection of T cell receptor beta chains follows, all from one sample in a study of T cells in Graves' hyperthyroidism and ophthalmopathy. TCRdb reanalysed the multiplex PCR reads using MiXCR and keeps one entry per CDR3 protein. The data show approximately 400,000 distinct CDR3 sequences, with 15% to 18% seen just once and roughly 25% held by the top ten. Sequenced input: blood. These TCRs come from a woman younger than 30 with Graves' hyperthyroidism that later progressed to Graves' ophthalmopathy. CDR3s include the opening cysteine and the closing phenylalanine or tryptophan. D genes are given only for firm matches.

TRBV10-3,-,TRBJ2-1,CAISVGGLNEQFF
TRBV11-2,TRBD2,TRBJ2-3,CASGGLAGERPSTQYF
TRBV20-1,-,TRBJ1-6,CSASEPGLWDSPLHF
TRBV10-3,-,TRBJ2-5,CAISESIDREQGGETQYF
TRBV20-1,TRBD2,TRBJ2-7,CSARGGRDYEQYF
TRBV27,-,TRBJ1-3,CASTTGVPGNTIYF
TRBV19,TRBD2,TRBJ2-5,CASSPWEGLETQYF
TRBV20-1,-,TRBJ1-5,CSARDSLRTHLNQPQHF
TRBV3-1,TRBD2,TRBJ2-5,CASSQTHTSANKYQETQYF
TRBV24-1,-,TRBJ2-7,CATSDSLSYEQYF
TRBV5-4,TRBD2,TRBJ2-1,CASSLAGGLNNEQFF
TRBV5-1,-,TRBJ2-7,CASSEQAGPHEQYF
TRBV2,TRBD2,TRBJ2-3,CASLREGGTDTQYF
TRBV30,-,TRBJ1-5,CAWSLGNTGNQPQHF
TRBV4-2,-,TRBJ2-7,CASSQGVGDSYEQYF
TRBV20-1,-,TRBJ2-7,CSARDERTYEQYF
TRBV5-1,TRBD1,TRBJ2-5,CASSSDRGEETQYF
TRBV2,TRBD1,TRBJ1-1,CASSEKGGSPEAFF
TRBV5-8,-,TRBJ1-6,CASSTTRTKTYSPLHF
TRBV29-1,-,TRBJ2-7,CSVDAGPYEQYF
TRBV7-8,-,TRBJ1-5,CASSSNDVSNQPQHF
TRBV15,-,TRBJ2-7,CATSRDLRGYEQYF
TRBV18,-,TRBJ2-7,CASSPLSGGGLGEQYF
TRBV4-2,TRBD2,TRBJ2-7,CASSQDWTSGYEQYF
TRBV28,TRBD2,TRBJ2-7,CASSYSGGVHEQYF
TRBV5-1,-,TRBJ2-3,CASSFSTDTHYF
TRBV20-1,-,TRBJ1-3,CSARDATVAGNTIYF
TRBV5-4,-,TRBJ2-1,CASSLEASKNNEQFF
TRBV20-1,TRBD2,TRBJ2-1,CSAEREGGEQFF
TRBV11-2,-,TRBJ2-2,CASSFRPGELFF
TRBV2,TRBD2,TRBJ2-6,CASDLTGGLAGTSGANVLTF
TRBV28,-,TRBJ2-4,CATWGWGGGNIQYF
TRBV28,-,TRBJ1-2,CAGGQGLGYTF
TRBV18,-,TRBJ1-1,CASSPPHGMNTEAFF
TRBV24-1,TRBD1,TRBJ2-7,CATSDQDRAEQYF
TRBV5-1,TRBD1,TRBJ2-1,CASSWAGTGDDEQFF
TRBV15,-,TRBJ2-5,CATSREPSQETQYF
TRBV10-3,-,TRBJ2-3,CAIIRGIGADTQYF
TRBV6-1,TRBD1,TRBJ1-2,CASSESGTGHYGYTF
TRBV10-2,TRBD2,TRBJ2-3,CASSEPNLTSGRTDTQYF
TRBV24-1,-,TRBJ1-5,CATSDFWGNNQPQHF
TRBV11-3,-,TRBJ1-4,CASSSTHGEKLFF
TRBV28,-,TRBJ1-2,CASSFPRTEYYGYTF
TRBV7-8,TRBD1,TRBJ2-7,CASSHLRDRGIEQYF
TRBV3-1,TRBD2,TRBJ2-5,CASSQGGGAETQYF
TRBV7-9,TRBD2,TRBJ2-1,CASSKAGPPYNEQFF